What follows are 12 T cell receptor beta chains derived from one specimen sequenced in a study of T cell responses to AZD1222 COVID-19 vaccine. Here immunoSEQ multiplex PCR was the method, and the copy in TCRdb shows in-frame clones only, minus some. The data contain roughly 130,000 clones, over 85% of them singletons. The sample was peripheral blood, taken 28 days after the second AZD1222 dose. These receptors came from an adult who received the AZD1222 COVID-19 vaccine.

The genes are TRBV25-1 and TRBJ1-1; maybe TRBD1 (5 bases). CDR3 length equals 13 residues. Germline V gene data show CDR1 as MGHDK and CDR2 as SYGVNS. Trimming removed 4 bases at V and 6 bases at J, with 12 bases between. CDR3 sequence (DNA): TGTGCCAGCAGTGCTTCAGGGTTCTCTGAAGCTTTCTTT. Encoded protein: CASSASGFSEAFF.

The sample holds one count of this clone. The chain carries TRBV11-2 and TRBJ2-1; 7 bases map to TRBD1. Germline V CDR1 and CDR2: SGHAT, FQNNGV. V was pared by 5 bases and J by 6 bases, with 10 bases of the junction left unmatched. CDR3 length equals 15 residues. CDR3 loop: CASSRQGLLGNEQFF. The CDR3 coding sequence is TGTGCCAGCAGCCGACAGGGCCTACTGGGCAATGAGCAGTTCTTC.

This chain joins TRBV5-1 and TRBJ2-1; TRBD1 matches at 11 bases. The germline V gene has CDR1 SGHRS and CDR2 YFSETQ. The CDR3 totals 21 residues. Trimming at V came to 2 bases and at J to 5 bases, leaving 21 bases not matched to a gene. The CDR3 protein is CASSFSYSGTGGVKNDNEQFF. The CDR3 DNA sequence: TGCGCCAGCAGCTTTAGTTACTCCGGGACAGGGGGGGTAAAGAACGACAATGAGCAGTTCTTC.

The chain joins TRBV7-9 to TRBJ1-5; TRBD1 aligns across 9 bases. The CDR3 is made up of 16 amino acids. The V and J ends lost 5 bases and 1 base, in that order; junction bases with no gene match: 6. In germline, CDR1 is SEHNR, CDR2 FQNEAQ (reference sequence). The CDR3 nucleotides read TGTGCCAGCAGCCCGCCCGGGACAGGGAGCAATCAGCCCCAGCATTTT. Translated, it gives CASSPPGTGSNQPQHF. The full variable domain, its missing parts supplied by reference TRBV7-9 and TRBJ1-5, is DTGVSQNPRHKITKRGQNVTFRCDPISEHNRLYWYRQTLGQGPEFLTYFQNEAQLEKSRLLSDRFSAERPKGSFSTLEIQRTEQGDSAMYLCASSPPGTGSNQPQHFGDGTRLSIL.

J is TRBJ1-2 and V is TRBV5-1, with 9 positions matching TRBD1. Trimming took 3 bases from V and 6 from J; bases not matched to a gene: 12. The germline V gene encodes CDR1 SGHRS and CDR2 YFSETQ. The CDR3 covers 16 residues. CDR3 DNA: TGCGCCAGCAGCTCCCGGACAGGGGTAAATTGGGATGGCTACACCTTC. It codes for CASSSRTGVNWDGYTF.

The rearrangement uses TRBV3-1 (or the pseudogene TRBV3-2) and TRBJ2-5; 8 bases agree with TRBD2. Germline CDR1 is LGHDT and CDR2 is YNNKEL (reference sequence). J gave up 4 bases and V 5 bases, and 3 bases lay outside the gene matches. This CDR3 is 13 amino acids long. The CDR3 protein is CASSEAGVETQYF. CDR3 nucleotide sequence: TGTGCCAGCAGCGAAGCGGGGGTAGAGACCCAGTACTTC.

The gene calls are TRBV5-1 and TRBJ2-1, with 9 positions matching TRBD2. The CDR3 extends over 18 amino acids. V lost 0 bases and J lost 0; bases outside the gene matches: 7. Germline CDR1 and CDR2: SGHRS and YFSETQ. Here the CDR3 reads CASSLAGRREGSYNEQFF. DNA of the CDR3: TGCGCCAGCAGCTTGGCCGGACGGCGGGAGGGCTCCTACAATGAGCAGTTCTTC.

This clone came up a few times. This chain joins TRBV18 and TRBJ2-4; D call uncertain. Trimming took 6 bases from V and 0 from J, leaving 15 bases between them. The CDR3 has 16 amino acids. Germline lookup yields CDR1 KGHSH and CDR2 LQKENI. As DNA, the CDR3 is TGTGCCAGCTCCCCCTGGGGTATTGGAGCCAAAAACATTCAGTACTTC. Translation gives CASSPWGIGAKNIQYF.

This chain joins TRBV7-9 and TRBJ2-1; D call uncertain. The CDR3 spans 15 residues. Deletions cut 4 bases from V and 0 bases from J, with 10 bases between. The germline V gene has CDR1 SEHNR and CDR2 FQNEAQ (reference sequence). The CDR3 DNA follows: TGTGCCAGCAGCTCCGTGAAATACTCCTACAATGAGCAGTTCTTC. It encodes CASSSVKYSYNEQFF.

The rearrangement links TRBV6-5 to TRBJ1-2, with a possible D match to TRBD1 (6 bases). The CDR3 length is 15 residues. CDR1 and CDR2 from the germline V gene are MNHEY and SVGAGI. V lost 2 bases, J lost 4 bases, and 14 bases lay in between. This CDR3 is CASSYHREVVYGYTF. CDR3 bases: TGTGCCAGCAGTTACCACAGGGAAGTCGTCTATGGCTACACCTTC.

This chain joins TRBV19 and TRBJ2-2; a weak D match, TRBD2 (7 bases). This CDR3 is built from 14 residues. V lost 8 bases, J lost 5 bases, and 15 bases lay in between. The germline V gene has CDR1 LNHDA and CDR2 SQIVND (reference sequence). Written as DNA, the CDR3 is TGTGCCAGTGCTTGGGGGGGCCCAACCGGGGAGCTGTTTTTT. Its protein is CASAWGGPTGELFF.

The J gene is TRBJ2-7, the V gene TRBV29-1; TRBD1 aligns across 8 bases. V lost 3 bases to trimming and J lost 3 bases; unmatched junction nucleotides: 13. The germline V gene encodes CDR1 SQVTM and CDR2 ANQGSEA. This CDR3 region has 16 residues. CDR3 residues: CSVELVVTGANYEQYF. CDR3 sequence (DNA): TGCAGCGTTGAGCTTGTGGTGACAGGGGCTAACTACGAGCAGTACTTC.